These 17 T cell receptor beta chains were all obtained from the same sample, sequenced in a study of cytomegalovirus exposure and HLA in healthy donors. Primers for the PCR totalled 60 Vbeta and 13 Jbeta. This table comes from immunoSEQ multiplex PCR, and its TCRdb copy is limited to in-frame clones, with some not included. The table lists 200,000 to 250,000 clones, roughly 80% of them singletons, with around 0.2% in the top ten. The material sequenced was PBMCs. The source of these receptors is a girl aged 2 to 9 in good health and CMV-seronegative.

The V and J genes are TRBV7-6 and TRBJ2-5; 11 bases are shared with TRBD1. J lost 4 bases, V lost 1 base, and 2 bases had no gene match. There are 15 residues in the CDR3. Germline lookup yields CDR1 SGHVS and CDR2 FNYEAQ. CDR3 sequence: CASSLGGTGGETQYF. DNA of the CDR3: TGTGCCAGCAGCTTAGGTGGGACAGGGGGAGAGACCCAGTACTTC.

The chain uses TRBV19 and TRBJ1-1; 7 positions match TRBD1. Losses at the gene ends were 6 bases for V and 1 base for J; bases not matched to a gene: 5. Looked up from germline, CDR1 is LNHDA and CDR2 is SQIVND (reference sequence). CDR3 length: 14 residues. The CDR3 nucleotides are TGTGCCAGTAGCTGGGGGACAGCGAACACTGAAGCTTTCTTT. This encodes CASSWGTANTEAFF.

The gene calls are TRBV11-2 and TRBJ1-2; 8 bases match TRBD1. The length of the CDR3 is 15 residues. The germline gives CDR1 SGHAT, CDR2 FQNNGV. V lost 0 bases and J lost 7; bases outside the gene matches: 7. The DNA for the CDR3 is TGTGCCAGCAGCTTAGAAAAGACAGGGGCGGCTGGCTACACCTTC. This gives the protein CASSLEKTGAAGYTF.

On this clone: Other DNA sequences in the sample encode the same CDR3. V is TRBV2 and J is TRBJ1-2; TRBD1 matches 7 bases. Losses at the gene ends were 9 bases for V and 6 bases for J; bases not matched to a gene: 13. This CDR3 contains 14 residues. Looked up from germline, CDR1 is SNHLY and CDR2 is FYNNEI. CDR3 nucleotides: TGTGCCAGAATCTCGAGGGGGCAGGGTAATGGCTACACCTTC. This gives the protein CARISRGQGNGYTF. The full variable domain, rest sourced from reference TRBV2 and TRBJ1-2, is EPEVTQTPSHQVTQMGQEVILRCVPISNHLYFYWYRQILGQKVEFLVSFYNNEISEKSEIFDDQFSVERPDGSNFTLKIRSTKLEDSAMYFCARISRGQGNGYTFGSGTRLTVV.

This clone was found a few times. This chain uses TRBV30 with TRBJ2-3; the match to TRBD2 covers 12 bases. CDR1 GTSNPN and CDR2 SVGIG come from the germline V gene (reference sequence). The trim removed 2 bases at V and 3 bases at J, leaving 0 bases unmatched. The CDR3 runs to 14 residues. CDR3 sequence reads: CAWSLAGGTDTQYF. CDR3 coding DNA: TGTGCCTGGAGTCTAGCGGGAGGGACAGATACGCAGTATTTT.

The chain uses TRBV2 and TRBJ2-7; maybe TRBD1 (6 bases). The V and J ends lost 6 bases and 2 bases respectively, with 8 bases between them. From germline, CDR1 is SNHLY and CDR2 FYNNEI. The CDR3 sequence is 12 residues long. The CDR3 DNA reads TGTGCCAGCAGACAGGGAACCTACGAGCAGTACTTC. Amino acids: CASRQGTYEQYF.

The chain combines TRBV5-6 with TRBJ1-2, with D tentatively TRBD1 (5 bases). CDR1 is SGHDT and CDR2 is YYEEEE in the germline V gene. Trimming took 0 bases from V and 4 from J, leaving 7 bases between them. CDR3 length equals 13 residues. CDR3 in DNA: TGTGCCAGCAGCTTGGACAGGATCTATGGCTACACCTTC. It specifies CASSLDRIYGYTF.

This clone occurred once. The chain combines TRBV7-2 with TRBJ1-2; D is possibly TRBD1 (5 bases). V lost 1 base and J 4 bases, leaving 13 bases between the germline ends. From germline, CDR1 is SGHTA and CDR2 FQGNSA. This CDR3 is 15 amino acids long. CDR3 residues: CASSLVEGRGYGYTF. Written as DNA, the CDR3 is TGTGCCAGCAGCTTAGTGGAGGGGCGCGGCTATGGCTACACCTTC.

This clone was counted between two and nine times. The chain couples TRBV5-1 to TRBJ2-2; 7 nucleotides match TRBD2. Germline V gives CDR1 SGHRS, CDR2 YFSETQ. The length of the CDR3 is 15 residues. With 4 bases clipped from V and 0 bases from J, the junction kept 3 bases outside the gene matches. The CDR3 here is CASSPGGTNTGELFF. The CDR3 DNA follows: TGCGCCAGCAGCCCCGGGGGGACGAACACCGGGGAGCTGTTTTTT.

The chain has TRBV9 and TRBJ2-5, with 7 bases aligning to TRBD1. This CDR3 is built from 15 residues. The V segment lost 0 bases and the J segment 4 bases; nucleotides outside the gene matches: 6. Per the germline V gene, CDR1 is SGDLS and CDR2 is YYNGEE. The CDR3 DNA reads as TGTGCCAGCAGCGTAGTGACAGGGATCGGAGAGACCCAGTACTTC. It yields the protein CASSVVTGIGETQYF.

The rearrangement uses TRBV5-5 and TRBJ1-1; D possibly corresponds to TRBD1 (5 bases). The CDR3 contains 14 residues. Germline V gene data show CDR1 as SGHKS and CDR2 as YYEKEE (reference sequence). Between the trimmed V and J ends, which lost 7 bases and 5 bases, there was a span of 18 bases. The CDR3: CASFLGRDGTEAFF. CDR3 in DNA: TGTGCCAGCTTTTTGGGGCGGGATGGGACTGAAGCTTTCTTT. The full variable domain, completed using reference TRBV5-5 and TRBJ1-1, is DAGVTQSPTHLIKTRGQQVTLRCSPISGHKSVSWYQQVLGQGPQFIFQYYEKEERGRGNFPDRFSARQFPNYSSELNVNALLLGDSALYLCASFLGRDGTEAFFGQGTRLTVV.

The chain has TRBV19 and TRBJ1-1; D may be TRBD1 (6 bases). Trimming left V 5 bases short and J 11 bases short, with 24 bases between. Per the germline V gene, CDR1 is LNHDA and CDR2 is SQIVND (reference sequence). There are 15 residues in the CDR3. CDR3 DNA sequence: TGTGCCAGTAGTCCACTAGCGGGGGCGCGGCTGTATGCTTTCTTT. Protein product: CASSPLAGARLYAFF.

V gene TRBV7-9 combines with J gene TRBJ2-7; the match to TRBD1 covers 8 bases. The V gene end was trimmed by 0 bases and the J gene end by 1 base; junction bases not matched to a gene: 8. The CDR3 contains 17 residues. CDR1 and CDR2 (germline): SEHNR, FQNEAQ (reference sequence). The CDR3 sequence is CASSLARGTGLSYEQYF. The CDR3 DNA reads TGTGCCAGCAGCTTAGCACGCGGGACAGGTTTATCCTACGAGCAGTACTTC. The full variable domain, rest sourced from reference TRBV7-9 and TRBJ2-7, is DTGVSQNPRHKITKRGQNVTFRCDPISEHNRLYWYRQTLGQGPEFLTYFQNEAQLEKSRLLSDRFSAERPKGSFSTLEIQRTEQGDSAMYLCASSLARGTGLSYEQYFGPGTRLTVT.

The chain is built from TRBV4-1 and TRBJ1-1, with D hard to call. Per germline, CDR1 MGHRA and CDR2 YSYEKL. Trimming stripped 2 bases from V and 0 bases from J, with 10 bases between. The length of the CDR3 is 15 residues. The CDR3 DNA is TGCGCCAGCAGCCAATCGTGGGCCATGAACACTGAAGCTTTCTTT. The encoded protein is CASSQSWAMNTEAFF.

The chain uses TRBV18 and TRBJ2-7; maybe TRBD1 (6 bases). This CDR3 spans 14 amino acids. Trimming took off 0 bases at V and 2 bases at J, with 8 bases between the two ends. Germline assignment: CDR1 KGHSH and CDR2 LQKENI. CDR3 in amino acids: CASSPPDRPYEQYF. CDR3 DNA: TGTGCCAGCTCACCACCGGACAGACCCTACGAGCAGTACTTC.

The chain links TRBV19 to TRBJ2-3; TRBD2 might be the D (7 bases). Per germline, CDR1 LNHDA and CDR2 SQIVND (reference sequence). V was clipped by 5 bases and J by 2 bases, with 17 bases between them. This CDR3 contains 16 residues. CDR3 bases: TGTGCCAGTAGTCACCTGGGGGGGGCGATCACAGATACGCAGTATTTT. It codes for CASSHLGGAITDTQYF. The full variable domain, with the rest looked up from reference TRBV19 and TRBJ2-3, is DGGITQSPKYLFRKEGQNVTLSCEQNLNHDAMYWYRQDPGQGLRLIYYSQIVNDFQKGDIAEGYSVSREKKESFPLTVTSAQKNPTAFYLCASSHLGGAITDTQYFGPGTRLTVL.

The chain couples TRBV25-1 to TRBJ1-3, with D unresolved. Trimming took off 4 bases at V and 2 bases at J, with 12 bases between the two ends. The CDR3 spans 15 residues. Germline V gene data show CDR1 as MGHDK and CDR2 as SYGVNS. The CDR3 DNA follows: TGTGCCAGCAGTGCGAACATGGGCCCTGGAAACACCATATATTTT. Translated, it gives CASSANMGPGNTIYF.